The rows below give T cell receptor beta chains drawn from one sample of a study of blood T cell repertoires in COVID-19. Sequencing used immunoSEQ multiplex PCR; TCRdb keeps in-frame clones, though not all of them. The sample lists roughly 140,000 clones, around 83% seen once, with around 8% in the top ten. The specimen sequenced was peripheral blood. Every receptor here comes from a woman aged 60-75 years with COVID-19, enrolled during active disease. CDR3s include the opening cysteine and the closing phenylalanine or tryptophan. The D gene is left open where the match is weak. Clone size is shown for a subset of rows, as once, few, many or a class of expanded clone.

.	TRBJ1-5	TRBV2	.	CASRLQGGGQPQHF	TGTGCCAGCAGACTACAGGGAGGGGGGCAGCCCCAGCATTTT
once	TRBJ2-1	TRBV6-6	.	CASRRIEYNEQFF	TGTGCCAGCAGGAGGATAGAGTACAATGAGCAGTTCTTC
.	TRBJ1-3	TRBV18	.	CASSLEASGNTIYF	TGTGCCAGCTCACTAGAGGCCTCTGGAAACACCATATATTTT
.	TRBJ2-3	TRBV19	TRBD2	CASRGPGLAGGSDTQYF	TGTGCCAGTAGGGGCCCGGGACTAGCGGGAGGGTCCGATACGCAGTATTTT
.	TRBJ1-4	TRBV6-6	TRBD1	CASNGQGGKLFF	TGTGCCAGCAATGGACAGGGGGGAAAACTGTTTTTT
.	TRBJ1-1	TRBV10-1	TRBD1	CASSGDRRTEAFF	TGCGCCAGCAGTGGGGACAGGAGGACTGAAGCTTTCTTT
.	TRBJ1-6	TRBV27	TRBD1	CASSAQGARNSPLHF	TGTGCCAGCAGTGCCCAGGGGGCGCGTAATTCACCCCTCCACTTT
.	TRBJ2-1	TRBV7-3	.	CASSLRESWSINEQFF	TGTGCCAGCAGCTTAAGAGAGAGTTGGAGCATAAATGAGCAGTTCTTC
.	TRBJ2-5	TRBV5-5	TRBD2	CASSSLAGGNIQETQYF	TGTGCCAGCAGCTCGCTAGCGGGAGGTAACATTCAAGAGACCCAGTACTTC
.	TRBJ2-1	TRBV11-2	.	CASSLPGYNEQFF	TGTGCCAGCAGCCTACCGGGATACAATGAGCAGTTCTTC
.	TRBJ1-2	TRBV5-1	TRBD1	CASSLEGADGYTF	TGCGCCAGCAGCTTGGAGGGGGCCGATGGCTACACCTTC
.	TRBJ1-1	TRBV19	.	CASSLTGPKEAFF	TGTGCCAGTAGTTTGACAGGCCCAAAGGAAGCTTTCTTT
.	TRBJ1-3	TRBV6-5	.	CASKLRGLSGNTIYF	TGTGCCAGCAAACTCAGGGGCCTCTCTGGAAACACCATATATTTT
.	TRBJ1-1	TRBV5-6	TRBD1	CASSTGTATEAFF	TGTGCCAGCAGCACCGGGACAGCCACTGAAGCTTTCTTT
.	TRBJ1-1	TRBV6-5	.	CASSPLSGGRTEAFF	TGTGCCAGCAGTCCGCTGTCAGGAGGGAGAACTGAAGCTTTCTTT
once	TRBJ2-7	TRBV9	TRBD1	CASSVGGQGQDYEQYF	TGTGCCAGCAGCGTAGGTGGACAGGGGCAGGACTACGAGCAGTACTTC
.	TRBJ2-1	TRBV9	TRBD2	CASSHGQTGGRARGEQFF	TGTGCCAGCAGCCACGGTCAAACGGGCGGGAGGGCCCGAGGTGAGCAGTTCTTC
.	TRBJ1-5	TRBV30	.	CAWSAQGSQPQHF	TGTGCCTGGAGTGCCCAGGGGAGCCAGCCCCAGCATTTT
.	TRBJ1-2	TRBV6-1	.	CASSEGVGVNYGYTF	TGTGCCAGCAGTGAAGGGGTAGGGGTTAACTATGGCTACACCTTC
few	TRBJ2-1	TRBV6-5	TRBD1	CATGQGRDEQFF	TGTGCCACGGGACAGGGAAGAGATGAGCAGTTCTTC
.	TRBJ1-4	TRBV28	.	CASSITGWDEKLFF	TGTGCCAGCAGTATTACAGGGTGGGATGAAAAACTGTTTTTT
.	TRBJ1-5	TRBV10-2	.	CASRPGHLGDLGNQPQHF	TGCGCCAGCAGACCGGGACACCTTGGTGACCTGGGCAATCAGCCCCAGCATTTT
few	TRBJ1-2	TRBV9	TRBD1	CASNPGQVGYGYTF	TGTGCCAGCAACCCGGGACAGGTGGGCTATGGCTACACCTTC
few	TRBJ2-2	TRBV3-1/TRBV3-2	TRBD2	CASSRTGRGAGELFF	TGTGCCAGCAGCCGTACCGGGCGGGGGGCCGGGGAGCTGTTTTTT
.	TRBJ2-2	TRBV11-2	TRBD1	CASSLRDRAPNTGELFF	TGTGCCAGCAGCTTGCGGGACAGGGCCCCGAACACCGGGGAGCTGTTTTTT
.	TRBJ1-1	TRBV5-1	.	CASSLFAGSNTEAFF	TGCGCCAGCAGCTTGTTTGCAGGTTCGAACACTGAAGCTTTCTTT
.	TRBJ1-1	TRBV18	.	CASSPNAGYSNTEAFF	TGTGCCAGCTCACCAAATGCGGGGTATTCGAACACTGAAGCTTTCTTT
.	TRBJ1-4	TRBV7-6	.	CASSRRTAIKGGEDEKLFF	TGTGCCAGCAGCCGTCGGACAGCGATAAAAGGGGGAGAGGATGAAAAACTGTTTTTT
.	TRBJ1-2	TRBV7-6	.	CASSLAVQSNYGYTF	TGTGCCAGCAGCTTAGCCGTCCAGTCTAACTATGGCTACACCTTC
.	TRBJ1-1	TRBV7-8	TRBD1	CASSRQGIGTEAFF	TGTGCCAGCAGCCGACAGGGGATTGGAACTGAAGCTTTCTTT
.	TRBJ1-2	TRBV5-8	TRBD1	CASSQNHGTGARGYTF	TGTGCCAGCAGCCAAAACCACGGGACAGGGGCTCGCGGCTACACCTTC
.	TRBJ1-1	TRBV18	.	CASSYRGRTLNGFVAFF	TGTGCCAGCTCATATCGTGGGCGAACACTGAATGGATTCGTAGCTTTCTTT
.	TRBJ2-5	TRBV7-2	TRBD1	CASSVGQVPETQYF	TGTGCCAGCAGCGTCGGACAGGTCCCGGAGACCCAGTACTTC
.	TRBJ2-7	TRBV27	TRBD1	CASSRGTALYEQYF	TGTGCCAGCAGTCGTGGGACAGCTCTCTACGAGCAGTACTTC
.	TRBJ2-3	TRBV9	.	CASSAQLEGPFDTQYF	TGTGCCAGCAGCGCACAACTAGAGGGCCCCTTCGATACGCAGTATTTT
.	TRBJ2-6	TRBV3-1/TRBV3-2	.	CASSPSRRRRRATGANVLTF	TGTGCCAGCAGTCCCAGCCGTCGAAGGCGGCGGGCTACTGGGGCCAACGTCCTGACTTTC
.	TRBJ1-6	TRBV19	TRBD1	CASSHPTGAGNNSPLHF	TGTGCCAGTAGTCATCCCACAGGGGCTGGAAATAATTCACCCCTCCACTTT